One and the same sample provided the 19 T cell receptor beta chains below, sequenced in a study of CD8 T cells in Susac syndrome (dated by TCRdb to between 2017 and 2020). The library came from the immunoSEQ multiplex PCR assay. RNA was extracted using the RNeasy kit, and roughly 0.5 to 1 ug of the RNA was reverse transcribed with random hexamers. The public reads were reanalyzed by TCRdb: fastp trimming at Q25, MiXCR alignment, in-frame beta chains only. Records with the same CDR3 protein are collapsed into one entry carrying the most frequent genes and DNA. The sample records about 130,000 distinct CDR3 sequences, about 95% of which are singletons. In total, the top ten clones hold around 0.12% of the sample. Sequenced input: CD4+ T cells from PBMCs. The receptor source for this set is a human donor with multiple sclerosis.

V and J are TRBV25-1 and TRBJ2-5; the match to TRBD2 covers 7 bases. Per the germline V gene, CDR1 is MGHDK and CDR2 is SYGVNS. V trimming: 0 bases; J trimming: 5 bases; junction bases outside the gene matches: 9. This CDR3 is 16 amino acids long. In DNA, the CDR3 is TGTGCCAGCAGTGAATATGGGGGAGGGAAGAGGGAGACCCAGTACTTC. Translating it yields CASSEYGGGKRETQYF.

This chain uses TRBV16 with TRBJ1-1; TRBD1 agrees at 9 bases. Germline CDR1 KGHSY, CDR2 FQNENV. V lost 3 bases to trimming and J lost 5 bases; unmatched junction nucleotides: 1. The CDR3 contains 13 residues. This chain's CDR3 is CASSHDRGTEAFF. In DNA form, the CDR3 reads TGTGCCAGCAGCCATGACAGGGGGACTGAAGCTTTCTTT.

This chain connects TRBV27 to TRBJ1-2, with 7 bases identical to TRBD1. CDR3 length: 17 amino acids. The ends lost 6 bases at V and 6 bases at J; junction bases unmatched: 19. Looked up from germline, CDR1 is MNHEY and CDR2 is SMNVEV (reference sequence). DNA for the CDR3: TGTGCCAGCAGGTCTCCTCTGACAGGGAGGGGTCGGGATGGCTACACCTTC. Its translation is CASRSPLTGRGRDGYTF.

V gene TRBV6-2 or TRBV6-3 combines with J gene TRBJ1-1, with no clear D. This CDR3 contains 16 residues. Germline CDR1 MNHEY, CDR2 SVGEGT. Trimming cost V 7 bases and J 0 bases, with 18 bases left between them. Here the CDR3 DNA reads TGTGCCAGCACCCCTCACAGCCCCAATCTGAACACTGAAGCTTTCTTT. This gives the protein CASTPHSPNLNTEAFF.

The genes are TRBV11-2 and TRBJ2-1, with D perhaps given as TRBD1 or TRBD2 (5 bases each). CDR1 and CDR2 (germline): SGHAT, FQNNGV. Trimming took off 6 bases at V and 0 bases at J, with 12 bases between the two ends. The CDR3 is made up of 15 amino acids. This CDR3 reads CASSGPGSSYNEQFF. The CDR3 nucleotides are TGTGCCAGCAGTGGGCCAGGGAGCTCCTACAATGAGCAGTTCTTC.

The rearrangement links TRBV27 to TRBJ2-5; TRBD2 matches at 7 bases. Trimming cost V 5 bases and J 5 bases; bases outside gene matches: 11. The CDR3 contains 15 residues. Germline CDR1 and CDR2: MNHEY and SMNVEV (reference sequence). This CDR3 reads CASSARTSSIETQYF. CDR3 DNA: TGTGCCAGCAGTGCTCGGACTAGTTCGATCGAGACCCAGTACTTC.

This clonotype was detected once. The junction and the germline gene differ at one end; a read error may be behind it. The chain combines TRBV5-1 with TRBJ2-1; 7 bases fit TRBD2. CDR1 is SGHRS and CDR2 is YFSETQ in the germline V gene. The CDR3 has 14 amino acids. The CDR3 region has the DNA TGCGCCAGCAGTTTGGGTAGGGAGGGGAATGAGCAGTTCTTC. Amino acids: CASSLGREGNEQFF. Filled out from reference TRBV5-1 and TRBJ2-1, the complete variable domain reads KAGVTQTPRYLIKTRGQQVTLSCSPISGHRSVSWYQQTPGQGLQFLFEYFSETQRNKGNFPGRFSGRQFSNSRSEMNVSTLELGDSALYLCASSLGREGNEQFFGPGTRLTVL.

This chain connects TRBV11-2 to TRBJ2-7; D is uncertain. The CDR3 sequence is 12 residues long. Germline CDR1 and CDR2: SGHAT and FQNNGV. The V end was cut by 2 bases, the J end by 2 bases, with 4 bases between. DNA of the CDR3: TGTGCCAGCAGCTTAAACACCTACGAGCAGTACTTC. Amino acid sequence: CASSLNTYEQYF.

The gene calls are TRBV29-1 and TRBJ1-1, with unresolved D. There are 13 residues in the CDR3. CDR1 is SQVTM, CDR2 ANQGSEA, per germline. Trimming removed 3 bases from V and 0 bases from J, with 8 bases in between. CDR3 bases: TGCAGCGTTGAGAGTTTTATGAACACTGAAGCTTTCTTT. Its translation: CSVESFMNTEAFF.

This chain connects TRBV7-9 to TRBJ1-5; 8 bases map to TRBD1. Germline loops: CDR1 SEHNR, CDR2 FQNEAQ (reference sequence). The CDR3 spans 15 residues. After removal of 7 bases from V and 15 bases from J, the junction contained 20 bases not matched to a gene. This CDR3 reads CASTYAQGANLVWHF. The CDR3 nucleotides are TGTGCCAGCACCTACGCTCAGGGGGCGAATTTGGTCTGGCATTTT.

This chain uses TRBV29-1 with TRBJ1-1; the match to TRBD1 covers 8 bases. V trimming: 6 bases; J trimming: 3 bases; junction bases outside the gene matches: 3. Germline loops: CDR1 SQVTM, CDR2 ANQGSEA. CDR3 size: 12 residues. CDR3 protein: CSVPTGDTEAFF. CDR3 nucleotides: TGCAGCGTCCCGACAGGGGACACTGAAGCTTTCTTT.

J is TRBJ2-7 and V is TRBV6-6; no clear D. CDR1 is MNHNY, CDR2 SVGAGI, per germline (reference sequence). This CDR3 comprises 13 residues. V lost 2 bases, J lost 1 base, and 6 bases lay in between. CDR3 sequence: CASSYAISYEQYF. The CDR3 nucleotides are TGTGCCAGCAGTTACGCGATTTCCTACGAGCAGTACTTC.

The rearrangement joins TRBV19 to TRBJ2-2; perhaps D is TRBD1 or TRBD2 (5 bases each). The CDR3 length is 15 residues. V dropped 3 bases and J dropped 2 bases, with 10 bases sitting between them. CDR1 and CDR2 from the germline V gene are LNHDA and SQIVND (reference sequence). The CDR3 protein is CASSIRGENTGELFF. Here the CDR3 DNA reads TGTGCCAGTAGTATTAGAGGGGAAAACACCGGGGAGCTGTTTTTT. The variable domain in full, with the rest retrieved from reference TRBV19 and TRBJ2-2, is DGGITQSPKYLFRKEGQNVTLSCEQNLNHDAMYWYRQDPGQGLRLIYYSQIVNDFQKGDIAEGYSVSREKKESFPLTVTSAQKNPTAFYLCASSIRGENTGELFFGEGSRLTVL.

This clonotype came up once. This chain joins TRBV20-1 and TRBJ2-1; D is unclear. The CDR3 length is 14 residues. Germline CDR1 DFQATT, CDR2 SNEGSKA (reference sequence). The germline V and J ends were trimmed by 3 bases and 2 bases, with 11 bases remaining between them. The CDR3 loop reads CSARGLGPYNEQFF. Written as DNA, the CDR3 is TGCAGTGCTAGGGGTCTGGGCCCCTACAATGAGCAGTTCTTC.

The chain has TRBV6-2 or TRBV6-3 and TRBJ2-3; 11 nucleotides align to TRBD2. Trimming took 6 bases from V and 5 from J; bases not matched to a gene: 10. The germline V gene has CDR1 MNHEY and CDR2 SVGEGT. The CDR3 consists of 16 residues. The CDR3 DNA sequence: TGTGCCAGCAGACCTCTAGCGGGAGGTTGGAAAGATACGCAGTATTTT. This encodes CASRPLAGGWKDTQYF.

As DNA, the CDR3 is TGTGCCAGCAGCTTAGGACAGGGGGCTTTTGGCACTGAAGCTTTCTTT. Translated: CASSLGQGAFGTEAFF. The chain combines TRBV7-9 with TRBJ1-1; TRBD1 agrees at 10 bases. Trimming cost V 1 base and J 4 bases; bases outside gene matches: 6. This CDR3 spans 16 amino acids. Germline V gene data show CDR1 as SEHNR and CDR2 as FQNEAQ (reference sequence).

This rearrangement joins TRBV2 to TRBJ1-1, with D unclear. The CDR3 is 14 residues long. CDR1 is SNHLY and CDR2 is FYNNEI in the germline V gene. V was pared by 7 bases and J by 1 base, with 13 bases between. The CDR3 DNA reads as TGTGCCAGCACCCGGTGGCAGAAGAACACTGAAGCTTTCTTT. This translates into CASTRWQKNTEAFF.

The gene calls are TRBV19 and TRBJ1-1; D is possibly TRBD1 (5 bases). With 4 bases removed from V and 8 bases from J, the gap between germline ends came to 8 bases. Germline V lookup: CDR1 LNHDA, CDR2 SQIVND (reference sequence). The CDR3 spans 11 residues. The CDR3 nucleotides read TGTGCCAGTAGTAACGGGGGAGAAGCTTTCTTT. It is translated as CASSNGGEAFF.

V gene TRBV18 combines with J gene TRBJ1-1; 7 positions agree with TRBD1. The CDR3 runs to 17 residues. CDR1 and CDR2 from the germline V gene are KGHSH and LQKENI. The V gene end was trimmed by 6 bases and the J gene end by 0 bases; junction bases not matched to a gene: 13. The CDR3 nucleotides read TGTGCCAGCTCGCCGGGACAGATCCAATTGATGAACACTGAAGCTTTCTTT. Residues: CASSPGQIQLMNTEAFF.